The sequence of this T cell receptor beta chain was determined in a study of memory B cells and T cells in multiple sclerosis (dated by TCRdb to the late 2010s). Regarding the study in general: In multiple sclerosis patients, the study set the TCR beta repertoires of autoproliferating peripheral T cells against those of T cells infiltrating brain lesions. A couple of multiple sclerosis patients were included in the TCR sequencing because brain lesions obtained at autopsy or brain-infiltrating cells obtained from biopsy were available for them.

Study-level results and caveats: Clone-set sizes varied between compartments, which affected the numbers of shared clonotypes and made normalization necessary.

On this clone: Which antigen it targets is not known. Its ends do not fully match the called genes, so a read error is possible.

From the cysteine through the phenylalanine, the CDR3 covers 13 amino acids. Only the CDR3 portion is preserved as DNA: 39 bases, with reading frame beginning at the first base. CDR1 and CDR2, per the germline V gene (reference sequence), are SSHAT and FNYEAQ. Using the immunoSEQ Platform, TCRbeta CDR3 regions were amplified from extracted genomic DNA. The immunoSEQ assay combined multiplex PCR with high-throughput sequencing and a vendor bioinformatics pipeline. The published analysis was carried out like this. After discarding non-productive sequences and any CDR3s under 4 amino acids in length, clonotype frequencies were recalculated for each sample. In immunoSEQ Analyzer 2.0, shared clonotypes were identified as those with identical CDR3 amino acid, V gene and J gene sequences. To normalize repertoire overlap, the number of shared clonotypes was divided by the product of the two clone-set sizes and multiplied by 1000 to give arbitrary units. This immuneACCESS table, as held by TCRdb, lists in-frame sequences with V and J called but not all clones. Of the missing ones, under half trace to an unresolved V gene in checked studies; the others have no known cause. The V and J calls and the clone size are those of that table, but D and trimming were determined from the DNA. The sample table lists under 50,000 clones, roughly 87% of them with a count of one. The ten top clones hold about 1.1% of the sample.

Autoproliferating (CFSEdim) and non-proliferating (CFSEhi) T cell fractions were sequenced separately after stimulus-free culture of CFSE-labeled PBMCs. Altogether, some 5x10^7 CFSE-labeled PBMCs were kept in culture for seven to eight days with no stimulus, after which the replicate wells were combined. PBMCs were labeled with approximately 0.5 uM CFSE and cultured in serum-free AIM-V medium without exogenous stimuli. PBMCs were isolated by Ficoll density gradient centrifugation and were cryopreserved before use. Live 7-AAD-negative cells were sorted on a FACSAria III, washed with PBS, and frozen at -80 degrees C as dry pellets.

The rearranged chain carries TRBV7-7 and TRBJ1-3; there is no confident call for the D gene. The sequence came from a human donor with multiple sclerosis. Sequenced sample: PBMCs from blood kept in culture. The DNA sequence is TGTGCTAGCAGTGAACAGATCGGAAACACCATATATTTT. Its product reads: CASSEQIGNTIYF.